This T cell receptor (beta chain) was identified in a study of cytomegalovirus exposure and HLA in healthy donors. Study-level background: Earlier, approximately 110 million unique TCR beta sequences were recovered from about 179 million T cells by an analysis.

CDR1 is SGHTA, CDR2 FQGTGA, per germline. V gave up 5 bases and J gave up 3 bases; unmatched junction bases: 7. The CDR3 has 16 residues. The PCR used 60 Vbeta and 13 Jbeta primers. Per the study methods: In a later analysis, around 10 million of approximately 80 million unique beta chains occurred in at least two donors. Data came from immunoSEQ multiplex PCR; TCRdb stores just in-frame clones and leaves some out. V and J calls and clone size come straight from that table; D and trimming were deduced from the DNA. The table has about 85,000 clones, about 66% seen once. Study findings and constraints: Later work found that TCR association rates differed between HLA loci; DRB1 had the most and HLA-C the fewest.

Points on this clone: Its target is not known.

The chain has TRBV7-3 and TRBJ2-3, with 11 bases identical to TRBD1. Sequencing was performed on PBMCs. The TCR comes from a man aged 25 to 40 in good health and CMV-seronegative. In nucleotides, the CDR3 is TGTGCCAGCAGCCAAACAGGGACAGGGGGGACAGATACGCAGTATTTT. The encoded protein is CASSQTGTGGTDTQYF. Full variable domain (outside the CDR3, taken from reference TRBV7-3 and TRBJ2-3): GAGVSQTPSNKVTEKGKYVELRCDPISGHTALYWYRQSLGQGPEFLIYFQGTGAADDSGLPNDRFFAVRPEGSVSTLKIQRTERGDSAVYLCASSQTGTGGTDTQYFGPGTRLTVL.